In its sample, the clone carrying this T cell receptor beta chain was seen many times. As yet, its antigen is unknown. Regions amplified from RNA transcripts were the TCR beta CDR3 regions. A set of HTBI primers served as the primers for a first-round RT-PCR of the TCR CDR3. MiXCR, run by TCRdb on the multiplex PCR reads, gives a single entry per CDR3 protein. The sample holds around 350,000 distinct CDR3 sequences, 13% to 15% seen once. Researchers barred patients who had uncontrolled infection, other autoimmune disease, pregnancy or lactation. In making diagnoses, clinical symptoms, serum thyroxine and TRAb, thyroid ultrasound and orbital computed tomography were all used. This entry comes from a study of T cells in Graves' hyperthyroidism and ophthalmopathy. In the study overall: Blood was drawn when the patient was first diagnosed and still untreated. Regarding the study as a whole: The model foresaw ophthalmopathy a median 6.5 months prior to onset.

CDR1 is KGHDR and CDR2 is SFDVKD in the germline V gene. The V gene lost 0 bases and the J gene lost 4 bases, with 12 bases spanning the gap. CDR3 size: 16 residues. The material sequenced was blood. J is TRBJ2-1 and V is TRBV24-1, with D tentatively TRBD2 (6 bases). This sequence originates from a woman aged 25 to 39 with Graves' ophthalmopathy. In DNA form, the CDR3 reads TGTGCCACCAGTGATTTGGGCCGGGGGAAATACAATGAGCAGTTCTTC. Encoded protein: CATSDLGRGKYNEQFF.